This T cell receptor (beta chain) was sequenced in a study of cytomegalovirus exposure and HLA in healthy donors. The V end lost 7 bases, the J end lost 8 bases, and 10 bases lay between the germline ends. This CDR3 is built from 11 residues. Germline CDR1 and CDR2: LNHDA and SQIVND (reference sequence). Findings and caveats of the study: Later analysis identified a missense DCLRE1C variant that was linked to TCR beta V- and J-gene trimming. Donors were assumed by presence/absence analyses to have roughly uniform sequencing depth.

Regarding this clone: Its antigen is as yet unknown.

PCR employed 60 Vbeta and 13 Jbeta primers. Produced via immunoSEQ multiplex PCR; TCRdb's table is partial and in-frame only. The repertoire holds under 80,000 clones, 70% to 75% seen once, with 4.5% to 6% in the top ten. The material sequenced was PBMCs. The sequence derives from a woman in her thirties in good health and CMV-seronegative. The chain joins TRBV19 to TRBJ2-3, with D possibly being TRBD2 (6 bases). In DNA, the CDR3 is TGTGCCAGTACCGAGGGAGGTACGCAGTATTTT. This translates into CASTEGGTQYF.